This T cell receptor (beta chain) was documented in a study of T cell repertoires in cytomegalovirus infection. Study-wide context: Public TCR beta signature analysis indicated the presence of both CMV infection and matching HLA type.

General study points: Cumulative public TCR beta family frequency identified CMV carriers with the relevant HLA. The study found HLA-C-restricted CMV-specific TCR beta clonotypes dominating the ex vivo response.

This clonotype has ten or more counts. Its antigen is still unknown. V lost 5 bases and J lost 8, with 21 bases in between. Germline V gene lookup returns CDR1 SGHTA and CDR2 FQGNSA. This CDR3 contains 15 residues. MiXCR, run by TCRdb on the reads, gives a single entry per CDR3 protein. The sample records hundreds of thousands of distinct CDR3 sequences, 15% to 20% being singletons. This receptor was identified in a human donor in good health (CMV status not recorded). Some clones in this sample may be carry-over from other donors' samples. Material: PBMCs. This chain links TRBV7-2 with TRBJ1-1, with D perhaps TRBD1 (6 bases). CDR3 loop: CASSAFTGNVVEAFF. The CDR3 DNA sequence: TGTGCCAGCAGCGCATTCACAGGGAATGTAGTCGAAGCTTTCTTT. Combining the CDR3 with reference TRBV7-2 and TRBJ1-1 gives the whole variable domain GAGVSQSPSNKVTEKGKDVELRCDPISGHTALYWYRQSLGQGLEFLIYFQGNSAPDKSGLPSDRFSAERTGGSVSTLTIQRTQQEDSAVYLCASSAFTGNVVEAFFGQGTRLTVV.